The 15 T cell receptor beta chains below all came from one sample that was sequenced in a study of cytomegalovirus exposure and HLA in healthy donors. The PCR ran on 60 Vbeta and 13 Jbeta primers. This table comes from immunoSEQ multiplex PCR, and its TCRdb copy is limited to in-frame clones, with some not included. Of 120,000 to 150,000 clones listed, approximately 68% are singletons. Sequenced: PBMCs. These receptors were collected from a man aged 35 to 55 in good health and CMV-seronegative.

In its sample, this clone was seen a few times. CDR3 amino acids: CASSQKGGTTDTQYF. The CDR3 DNA follows: TGCGCCAGCAGTCAAAAAGGGGGCACCACGGATACGCAGTATTTT. This rearrangement joins TRBV23-1 to TRBJ2-3, with 7 bases fitting TRBD1. TRBV23-1 is sorted into the ORF group, with uncertain function. The CDR3 totals 15 residues. The ends lost 2 bases at V and 6 bases at J; junction bases unmatched: 8.

This chain connects TRBV19 to TRBJ2-7; the match to TRBD1 covers 8 bases. V was pared by 3 bases and J by 2 bases, with 6 bases of the junction left unmatched. Germline loops: CDR1 LNHDA, CDR2 SQIVND (reference sequence). This CDR3 has 15 residues. This CDR3 reads CASSIFGTGPYEQYF. As DNA, the CDR3 is TGTGCCAGTAGTATTTTTGGGACAGGACCCTACGAGCAGTACTTC. The full variable domain, with the rest looked up from reference TRBV19 and TRBJ2-7, is DGGITQSPKYLFRKEGQNVTLSCEQNLNHDAMYWYRQDPGQGLRLIYYSQIVNDFQKGDIAEGYSVSREKKESFPLTVTSAQKNPTAFYLCASSIFGTGPYEQYFGPGTRLTVT.

CDR3 nucleotide sequence: TGTGCCAGCAGTGACGAGGCAGGGGGTTACAATGAGCAGTTCTTC. Its translation is CASSDEAGGYNEQFF. V usage is TRBV6-1 and J usage is TRBJ2-1; TRBD1 matches 7 bases. The V and J ends lost 3 bases and 4 bases, in that order; junction bases with no gene match: 6. The CDR3 has 15 amino acids. In germline, CDR1 is MNHNS, CDR2 SASEGT.

The chain links TRBV7-6 to TRBJ2-3; 7 nucleotides match TRBD2. The CDR3 spans 16 residues. Germline values: CDR1 SGHVS, CDR2 FNYEAQ. V lost 5 bases, J lost 0 bases, and 8 bases stayed unmatched. The CDR3 DNA reads TGTGCCAGCAGCCCCCCGGGGGGAACCAGCACAGATACGCAGTATTTT. Residues: CASSPPGGTSTDTQYF.

The chain uses TRBV7-9 and TRBJ2-1; possibly TRBD2 for D (6 bases). The germline V gene encodes CDR1 SEHNR and CDR2 FQNEAQ (reference sequence). This CDR3 is built from 15 residues. Trimming pared 3 bases from V and 5 bases from J, leaving 14 bases between. DNA for the CDR3: TGTGCCAGCAGCTTTTACGGGAGATCCGACAATGAGCAGTTCTTC. It translates to CASSFYGRSDNEQFF.

Only one count was recorded for this clone. A read error may account for a junction end that differs from germline. The chain has TRBV18 and TRBJ2-3; 8 bases agree with TRBD1. Germline assignment: CDR1 KGHSH and CDR2 LQKENI. This CDR3 has 16 amino acids. The CDR3 sequence: CASSPRQGLYTDTQYF. The CDR3 nucleotides are TGTGCCAGCTCCCCACGACAGGGGCTATACACAGATACGCAGTATTTT.

The chain combines TRBV19 with TRBJ1-5, with D perhaps matching TRBD1 (6 bases). Germline CDR1 LNHDA, CDR2 SQIVND (reference sequence). Trimming removed 9 bases at V and 3 bases at J, with 15 bases between. The CDR3 spans 14 residues. DNA for the CDR3: TGTGCCAGGCTTGGGGGCGAGGTCAATCAGCCCCAGCATTTT. Translating it yields CARLGGEVNQPQHF.

This chain links TRBV18 with TRBJ1-5; TRBD1 agrees at 8 bases. Unmatched junction bases numbered 2, after V lost 5 bases and J lost 2 bases. The CDR3 totals 14 residues. The V gene's germline CDR1 is KGHSH and CDR2 LQKENI. The CDR3 loop reads CASSSDRGNQPQHF. The DNA of the CDR3 is TGTGCCAGCTCATCGGACAGGGGCAATCAGCCCCAGCATTTT.

The CDR3 sequence is CASSPRGGNYGYTF. DNA of the CDR3: TGTGCCAGCAGCCCTAGGGGGGGCAACTATGGCTACACCTTC. The chain couples TRBV7-9 to TRBJ1-2, with D possibly TRBD1 on 6 matching bases. This CDR3 is 14 amino acids long. Germline CDR1 reads SEHNR; CDR2 reads FQNEAQ (reference sequence). V lost 5 bases and J 2 bases, leaving 12 bases between the germline ends.

This clone came up once. The chain has TRBV5-1 and TRBJ1-2, with 7 bases aligning to TRBD1. CDR1 is SGHRS and CDR2 is YFSETQ in the germline V gene. V lost 0 bases to trimming and J lost 4 bases; unmatched junction nucleotides: 12. This CDR3 contains 17 residues. The CDR3 reads CASSLDLGGGGGYGYTF. CDR3 bases: TGCGCCAGCAGCTTGGATTTGGGCGGAGGGGGCGGCTATGGCTACACCTTC.

This chain connects TRBV15 to TRBJ1-2; unclear D gene. The CDR3 is made up of 15 amino acids. V was clipped by 3 bases and J by 4 bases, with 15 bases between them. From germline, CDR1 is LNHNV and CDR2 YYDKDF (reference sequence). CDR3 in amino acids: CATSRVRRTGYGYTF. The DNA for the CDR3 is TGTGCCACCAGCAGGGTACGGCGTACGGGCTATGGCTACACCTTC.

The chain has TRBV28 and TRBJ2-5; 12 positions agree with TRBD1. This CDR3 has 13 residues. Trimming took 6 bases from V and 10 from J; bases not matched to a gene: 6. CDR1 is MDHEN, CDR2 SYDVKM, per germline. CDR3 protein: CASSQGQGAYQYF. As DNA, the CDR3 is TGTGCCAGCAGCCAGGGACAGGGGGCGTACCAGTACTTC.

A remark on this clone: The germline gene is not matched at one end of the junction; a read error may be the cause. The gene calls are TRBV19 and TRBJ1-5; D gene uncertain. The CDR3 totals 15 residues. The V gene's germline CDR1 is LNHDA and CDR2 SQIVND (reference sequence). The CDR3 here is CASTPRGLSNQPQNF. DNA of the CDR3: TGTGCCAGTACCCCCCGAGGTCTTAGCAATCAGCCCCAGAATTTT.

The chain carries TRBV5-4 and TRBJ2-6; D is possibly TRBD1 (6 bases). This CDR3 spans 17 amino acids. Trimming stripped 1 base from V and 0 bases from J, with 11 bases between. CDR1 is SGHNT and CDR2 is YYREEE in the germline V gene (reference sequence). CDR3 DNA: TGTGCCAGCAGCTTGTTCTCAGGGGACTCTGGGGCCAACGTCCTGACTTTC. Protein product: CASSLFSGDSGANVLTF.

This clone was seen a handful of times. The J gene is TRBJ2-3, the V gene TRBV9; 12 bases line up with TRBD2. Germline V gene sequence: CDR1 SGDLS, CDR2 YYNGEE. The CDR3 has 17 amino acids. V dropped 3 bases and J dropped 3; count of bases not matched to a gene: 8. The CDR3 nucleotides are TGTGCCAGCAGCGGTGGGACTAGCGGGTGGTGGACAGATACGCAGTATTTT. The encoded protein is CASSGGTSGWWTDTQYF.